These 3 T cell receptor beta chains share one sample of origin, sequenced in a study of T-cell memory formation after mild COVID-19. MiXCR, run by TCRdb on the 5' RACE reads, gives a single entry per CDR3 protein. The sample carries approximately 260,000 distinct CDR3 sequences, roughly 17% recorded once. Sequenced sample: PBMCs or a T cell subset sorted from them (not recorded which). The receptor source for this set is a man between 18 and 29 years old who had mild COVID-19 (a few samples of this study predate the infection). Cell type and time point are not known.

This chain's CDR3 is CASSLGARGAILYNEQFF. The CDR3 DNA reads as TGTGCCAGCAGCTTAGGAGCTAGGGGGGCCATTTTATACAATGAGCAGTTCTTC. V and J are TRBV7-2 and TRBJ2-1, with D tentatively TRBD1 or TRBD2 (6 bases each). V lost 1 base, J lost 4 bases, and 20 bases lay in between. Germline values: CDR1 SGHTA, CDR2 FQGNSA. CDR3 size: 18 residues.

J is TRBJ2-2 and V is TRBV2, with 8 nucleotides matching TRBD1. The length of the CDR3 is 13 residues. Germline loops: CDR1 SNHLY, CDR2 FYNNEI. Unmatched junction bases numbered 2, after V lost 7 bases and J lost 4 bases. The CDR3 loop is CASIGQGTGELFF. The CDR3 DNA is TGTGCCAGCATAGGACAGGGCACCGGGGAGCTGTTTTTT.

The rearrangement links TRBV24-1 to TRBJ2-3, with D possibly matching TRBD2 (6 bases). V was pared by 3 bases and J by 6 bases, with 15 bases between. Germline lookup yields CDR1 KGHDR and CDR2 SFDVKD. The CDR3 has 15 amino acids. CDR3 loop: CATSDVAGPGDTQYF. The CDR3 DNA follows: TGTGCCACCAGTGATGTTGCGGGGCCCGGGGATACGCAGTATTTT.